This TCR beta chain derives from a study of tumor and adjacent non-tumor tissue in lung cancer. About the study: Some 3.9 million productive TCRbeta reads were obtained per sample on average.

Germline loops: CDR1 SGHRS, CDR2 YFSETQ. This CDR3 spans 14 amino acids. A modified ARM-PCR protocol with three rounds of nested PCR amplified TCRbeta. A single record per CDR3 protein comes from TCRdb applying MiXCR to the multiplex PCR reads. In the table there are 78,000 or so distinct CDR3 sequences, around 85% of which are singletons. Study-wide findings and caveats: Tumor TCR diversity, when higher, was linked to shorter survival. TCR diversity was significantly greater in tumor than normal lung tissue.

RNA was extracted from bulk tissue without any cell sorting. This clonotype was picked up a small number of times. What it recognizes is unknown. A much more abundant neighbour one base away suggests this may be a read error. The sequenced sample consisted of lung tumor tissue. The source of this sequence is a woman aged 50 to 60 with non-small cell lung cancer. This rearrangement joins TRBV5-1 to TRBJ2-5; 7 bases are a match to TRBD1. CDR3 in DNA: TGCGCCAGCAGCAGGGACAGCTTCCAAGGGACCCAGTACTTC. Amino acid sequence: CASSRDSFQGTQYF.